This note documents a single T cell receptor (beta chain) sequence. Its target is not known. The data are from a study of cytomegalovirus exposure and HLA in healthy donors. Study outcomes and limitations: For TCR beta chains, V- and J-gene trimming was later linked to a missense DCLRE1C variant. Most TCR beta V segments were productive about 90% or about 30% of the time in an earlier analysis.

The PCR was carried out with 60 Vbeta primers and 13 Jbeta primers. Libraries were prepared by immunoSEQ multiplex PCR; TCRdb keeps only in-frame clonotypes and omits some of them. The sample yields 100,000 to 150,000 clones, around 79% seen once. This CDR3 has 15 amino acids. Germline values: CDR1 SGDLS, CDR2 YYNGEE. V dropped 0 bases and J dropped 4 bases, with 11 bases sitting between them. The sequence came from a woman aged 18 to 35 in good health and CMV-seronegative. The chain links TRBV9 to TRBJ2-1; D is perhaps TRBD2 (6 bases). Sequences were obtained from PBMCs. The CDR3 sequence is CASSVGGGAYNEQFF. DNA of the CDR3: TGTGCCAGCAGCGTAGGTGGAGGGGCGTACAATGAGCAGTTCTTC.